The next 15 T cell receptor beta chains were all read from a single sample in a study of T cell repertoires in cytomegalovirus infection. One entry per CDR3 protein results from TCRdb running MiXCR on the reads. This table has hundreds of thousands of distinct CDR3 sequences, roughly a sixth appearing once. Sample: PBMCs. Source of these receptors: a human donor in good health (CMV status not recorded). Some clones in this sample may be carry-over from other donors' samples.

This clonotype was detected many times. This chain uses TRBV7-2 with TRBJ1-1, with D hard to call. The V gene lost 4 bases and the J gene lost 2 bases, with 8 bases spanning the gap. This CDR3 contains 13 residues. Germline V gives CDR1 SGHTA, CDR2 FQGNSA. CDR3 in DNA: TGTGCCAGCAGCTCGTACAGCAACACTGAAGCTTTCTTT. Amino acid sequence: CASSSYSNTEAFF.

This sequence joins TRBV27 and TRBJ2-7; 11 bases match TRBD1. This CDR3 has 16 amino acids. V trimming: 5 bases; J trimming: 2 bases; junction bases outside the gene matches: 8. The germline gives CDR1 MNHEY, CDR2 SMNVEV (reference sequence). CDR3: CASSPGQGALAYEQYF. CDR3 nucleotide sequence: TGTGCCAGCAGTCCTGGACAGGGGGCATTGGCCTACGAGCAGTACTTC.

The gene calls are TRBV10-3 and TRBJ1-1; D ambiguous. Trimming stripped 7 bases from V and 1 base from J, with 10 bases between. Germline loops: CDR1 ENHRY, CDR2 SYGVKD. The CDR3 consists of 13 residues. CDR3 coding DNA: TGTGCCATCAACTGGGAGGGGAACACTGAAGCTTTCTTT. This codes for CAINWEGNTEAFF.

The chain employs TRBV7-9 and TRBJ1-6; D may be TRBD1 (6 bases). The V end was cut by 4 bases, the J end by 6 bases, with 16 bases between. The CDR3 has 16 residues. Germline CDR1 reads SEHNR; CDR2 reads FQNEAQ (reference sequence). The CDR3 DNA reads TGTGCCAGCAGCTCTGACAGGTTTCCGGGTAATTCACCCCTCCACTTT. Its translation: CASSSDRFPGNSPLHF. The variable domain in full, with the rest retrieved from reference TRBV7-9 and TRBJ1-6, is DTGVSQNPRHKITKRGQNVTFRCDPISEHNRLYWYRQTLGQGPEFLTYFQNEAQLEKSRLLSDRFSAERPKGSFSTLEIQRTEQGDSAMYLCASSSDRFPGNSPLHFGNGTRLTVT.

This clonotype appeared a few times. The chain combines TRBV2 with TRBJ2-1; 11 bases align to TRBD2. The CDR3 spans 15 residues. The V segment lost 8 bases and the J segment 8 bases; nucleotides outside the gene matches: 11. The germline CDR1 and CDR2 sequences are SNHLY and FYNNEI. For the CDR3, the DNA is TGTGCCAGCGGGGAGGGGCTAGCGGGGGGACATGAGCAGTTCTTC. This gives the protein CASGEGLAGGHEQFF. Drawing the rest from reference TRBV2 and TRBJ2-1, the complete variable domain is EPEVTQTPSHQVTQMGQEVILRCVPISNHLYFYWYRQILGQKVEFLVSFYNNEISEKSEIFDDQFSVERPDGSNFTLKIRSTKLEDSAMYFCASGEGLAGGHEQFFGPGTRLTVL.

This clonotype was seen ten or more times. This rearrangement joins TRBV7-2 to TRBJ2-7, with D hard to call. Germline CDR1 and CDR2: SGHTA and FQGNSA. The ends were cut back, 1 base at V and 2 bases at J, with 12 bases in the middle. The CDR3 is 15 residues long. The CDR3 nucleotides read TGTGCCAGCAGCTTAGATCGAGGTAGCCCCTACGAGCAGTACTTC. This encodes CASSLDRGSPYEQYF. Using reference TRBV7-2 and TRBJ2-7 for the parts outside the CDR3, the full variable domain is GAGVSQSPSNKVTEKGKDVELRCDPISGHTALYWYRQSLGQGLEFLIYFQGNSAPDKSGLPSDRFSAERTGGSVSTLTIQRTQQEDSAVYLCASSLDRGSPYEQYFGPGTRLTVT.

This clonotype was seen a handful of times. The DNA for the CDR3 is TGTGCCAGCAGTTTATTGGGACAGGGGATCCACGAGCAGTACTTC. Its translation: CASSLLGQGIHEQYF. This sequence joins TRBV27 and TRBJ2-7; 10 bases are shared with TRBD1. The CDR3 consists of 15 residues. V lost 1 base and J lost 5; bases outside the gene matches: 5. Germline assignment: CDR1 MNHEY and CDR2 SMNVEV (reference sequence).

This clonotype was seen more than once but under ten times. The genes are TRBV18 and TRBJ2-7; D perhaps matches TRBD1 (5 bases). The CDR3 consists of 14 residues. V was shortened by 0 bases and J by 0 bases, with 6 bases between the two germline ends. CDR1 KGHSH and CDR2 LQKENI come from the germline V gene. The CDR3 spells CASSPPQGSYEQYF. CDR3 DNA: TGTGCCAGCTCACCACCCCAGGGCTCCTACGAGCAGTACTTC.

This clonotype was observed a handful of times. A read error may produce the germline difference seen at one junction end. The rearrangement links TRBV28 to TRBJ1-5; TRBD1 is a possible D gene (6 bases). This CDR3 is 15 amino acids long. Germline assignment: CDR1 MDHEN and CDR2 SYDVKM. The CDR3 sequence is CASSFLGGRNRPQHF. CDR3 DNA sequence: TGTGCCAGCAGTTTCCTAGGGGGGAGGAATCGGCCCCAGCATTTT. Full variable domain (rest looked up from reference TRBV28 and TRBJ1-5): DVKVTQSSRYLVKRTGEKVFLECVQDMDHENMFWYRQDPGLGLRLIYFSYDVKMKEKGDIPEGYSVSREKKERFSLILESASTNQTSMYLCASSFLGGRNRPQHFGDGTRLSIL.

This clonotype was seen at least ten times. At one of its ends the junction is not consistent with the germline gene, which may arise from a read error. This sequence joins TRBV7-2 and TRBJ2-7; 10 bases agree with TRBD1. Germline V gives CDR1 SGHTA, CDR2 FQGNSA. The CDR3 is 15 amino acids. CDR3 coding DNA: TGTGCCAGCAGCGCCGGGACAGGGGCCCGCTTTTTGCAAAACTTC. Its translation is CASSAGTGARFLQNF. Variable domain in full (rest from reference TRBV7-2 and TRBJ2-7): GAGVSQSPSNKVTEKGKDVELRCDPISGHTALYWYRQSLGQGLEFLIYFQGNSAPDKSGLPSDRFSAERTGGSVSTLTIQRTQQEDSAVYLCASSAGTGARFLQNFGPGTRLTVT.

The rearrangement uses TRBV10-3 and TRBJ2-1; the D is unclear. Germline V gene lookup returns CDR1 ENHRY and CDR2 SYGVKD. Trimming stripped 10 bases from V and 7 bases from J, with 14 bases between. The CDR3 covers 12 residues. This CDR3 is CATGPSSNEQFF. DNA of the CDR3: TGTGCCACCGGGCCCTCCTCAAATGAGCAGTTCTTC.

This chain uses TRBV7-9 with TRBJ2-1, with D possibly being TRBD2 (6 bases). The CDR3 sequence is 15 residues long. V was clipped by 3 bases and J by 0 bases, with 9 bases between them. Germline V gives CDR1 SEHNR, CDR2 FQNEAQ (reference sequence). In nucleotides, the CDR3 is TGTGCCAGCAGCTTGCGGAGGGGCTCCTACAATGAGCAGTTCTTC. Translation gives CASSLRRGSYNEQFF. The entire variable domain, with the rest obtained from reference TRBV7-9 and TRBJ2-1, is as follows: DTGVSQNPRHKITKRGQNVTFRCDPISEHNRLYWYRQTLGQGPEFLTYFQNEAQLEKSRLLSDRFSAERPKGSFSTLEIQRTEQGDSAMYLCASSLRRGSYNEQFFGPGTRLTVL.

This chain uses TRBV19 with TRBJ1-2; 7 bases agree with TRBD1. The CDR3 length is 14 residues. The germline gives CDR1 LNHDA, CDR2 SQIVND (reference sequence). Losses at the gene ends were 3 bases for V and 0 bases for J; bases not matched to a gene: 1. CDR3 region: CASSIGTANYGYTF. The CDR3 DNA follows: TGTGCCAGTAGTATCGGGACAGCTAACTATGGCTACACCTTC. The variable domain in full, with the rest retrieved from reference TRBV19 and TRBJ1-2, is DGGITQSPKYLFRKEGQNVTLSCEQNLNHDAMYWYRQDPGQGLRLIYYSQIVNDFQKGDIAEGYSVSREKKESFPLTVTSAQKNPTAFYLCASSIGTANYGYTFGSGTRLTVV.

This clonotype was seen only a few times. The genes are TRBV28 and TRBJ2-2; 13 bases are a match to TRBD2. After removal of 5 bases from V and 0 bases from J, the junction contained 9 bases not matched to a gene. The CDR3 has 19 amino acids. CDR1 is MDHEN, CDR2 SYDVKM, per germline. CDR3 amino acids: CASSRFPGTSGANTGELFF. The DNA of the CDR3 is TGTGCCAGCAGTCGTTTCCCTGGGACTAGCGGGGCGAACACCGGGGAGCTGTTTTTT.

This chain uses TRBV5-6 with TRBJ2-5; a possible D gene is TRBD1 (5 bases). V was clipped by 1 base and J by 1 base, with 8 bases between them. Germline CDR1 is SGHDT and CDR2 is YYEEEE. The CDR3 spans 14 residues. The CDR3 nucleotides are TGTGCCAGCAGCTTGTTCCAGGGCCAAGAGACCCAGTACTTC. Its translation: CASSLFQGQETQYF.